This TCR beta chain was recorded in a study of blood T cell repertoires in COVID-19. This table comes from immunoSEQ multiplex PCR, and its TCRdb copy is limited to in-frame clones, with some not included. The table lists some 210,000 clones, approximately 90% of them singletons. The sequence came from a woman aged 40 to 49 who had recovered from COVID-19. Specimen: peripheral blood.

CDR3 protein: CASSFFDSGGSSYEQYF. The CDR3 nucleotides read TGCGCCAGCAGCTTTTTTGATAGCGGAGGGAGCTCCTACGAGCAGTACTTC. The J gene is TRBJ2-7, the V gene TRBV5-1; D possibly corresponds to TRBD2 (6 bases). The CDR3 is made up of 17 amino acids. Germline-derived CDR1 and CDR2 are SGHRS and YFSETQ. Trimming pared 2 bases from V and 0 bases from J, leaving 18 bases between.